The rows below give T cell receptor beta chains drawn from one sample of a study of blood T cell repertoires in COVID-19. Repertoires were generated with immunoSEQ multiplex PCR, while TCRdb's copy carries only in-frame clones and drops some. The sample consists of 70,000 to 95,000 clones, roughly three quarters of them appearing once. Sequences were obtained from peripheral blood. The receptors come from a man aged 60-69 years with COVID-19, enrolled during active disease. CDR3s include the opening cysteine and the closing phenylalanine or tryptophan. A D gene is named only where the DNA matches it firmly. Not all rows give a size; the values are once, few, many and, for expanded clones, a class.

length	size	D	V	J	CDR3	DNA
17	.	TRBD2	TRBV10-1	TRBJ2-2	CARSESIAGGEGGELFF	TGCGCCCGCAGTGAGTCAATCGCGGGGGGTGAGGGCGGGGAGCTGTTTTTT
14	.	TRBD2	TRBV2	TRBJ2-3	CASKDGGAKDTQYF	TGTGCCAGCAAGGACGGGGGGGCCAAAGATACGCAGTATTTT
14	few	.	TRBV27	TRBJ1-5	CASSFGGYAQPQHF	TGTGCCAGCAGTTTTGGGGGGTATGCTCAGCCCCAGCATTTT
17	once	.	TRBV5-4	TRBJ2-4	CASNLGGGEGAKNIQYF	TGTGCCAGCAACCTCGGGGGTGGGGAAGGAGCCAAAAACATTCAGTACTTC
13	.	.	TRBV12-3/TRBV12-4	TRBJ1-1	CASSPRGNTEAFF	TGTGCCAGCAGCCCACGGGGAAACACTGAAGCTTTCTTT
17	.	.	TRBV6-1	TRBJ1-5	CASSEGLWAGRSQPQHF	TGTGCCAGCAGTGAAGGCTTATGGGCAGGTCGTAGTCAGCCCCAGCATTTT
15	.	.	TRBV11-2	TRBJ2-2	CASSSRTTNTGELFF	TGTGCCAGCAGCTCGCGGACAACGAACACCGGGGAGCTGTTTTTT
15	.	TRBD1	TRBV6-5	TRBJ1-5	CASRGQSYGNQPQHF	TGTGCCAGCAGGGGACAGTCCTATGGCAATCAGCCCCAGCATTTT
14	.	TRBD1	TRBV19	TRBJ1-5	CASSKQGDNQPQHF	TGTGCCAGTAGTAAACAGGGGGACAATCAGCCCCAGCATTTT
12	.	.	TRBV6-5	TRBJ2-1	CASRQDNIRWFF	TGTGCCAGCAGACAGGACAATATCAGGTGGTTCTTC
14	.	.	TRBV5-5	TRBJ1-3	CASSLTGQGNTIYF	TGTGCCAGCAGCTTGACAGGGCAGGGGAACACCATATATTTT
12	.	TRBD1	TRBV30	TRBJ2-7	CAWSPTGVEQYF	TGTGCCTGGAGTCCCACAGGGGTAGAGCAGTACTTC
15	.	.	TRBV7-3	TRBJ2-2	CASSLTSGQVGELFF	TGTGCCAGCAGCTTAACGTCAGGGCAGGTCGGGGAGCTGTTTTTT
14	.	.	TRBV5-1	TRBJ1-1	CASSFTGLGTEAFF	TGCGCCAGCAGCTTCACAGGGCTGGGCACTGAAGCTTTCTTT
15	.	TRBD1	TRBV11-2	TRBJ1-4	CASSPNRGGNEKLFF	TGTGCCAGCAGCCCAAACAGGGGGGGAAATGAAAAACTGTTTTTT
18	.	TRBD2	TRBV5-6	TRBJ2-2	CASSSIPGLAGRTGELFF	TGTGCCAGCAGCTCGATACCGGGACTAGCGGGAAGGACCGGGGAGCTGTTTTTT
14	.	.	TRBV3-1/TRBV3-2	TRBJ1-1	CASRSWGGRTEAFF	TGTGCCAGCCGCAGTTGGGGGGGGCGGACTGAAGCTTTCTTT
16	.	.	TRBV3-1/TRBV3-2	TRBJ2-7	CASSQGRQDRYYEQYF	TGTGCCAGCAGCCAAGGCCGACAGGACAGATACTACGAGCAGTACTTC
13	few	.	TRBV3-1/TRBV3-2	TRBJ2-3	CASSQEYTDTQYF	TGTGCCAGCAGCCAGGAGTACACAGATACGCAGTATTTT
13	.	.	TRBV29-1	TRBJ1-1	CSVGSGSSTEAFF	TGCAGCGTTGGTTCGGGGAGCTCCACTGAAGCTTTCTTT
14	.	.	TRBV24-1	TRBJ2-3	CATSDSGRGDTQYF	TGTGCCACCAGTGATTCAGGGCGGGGAGATACGCAGTATTTT
15	.	.	TRBV4-1	TRBJ1-2	CASSHPGGGAQGYTF	TGCGCCAGCAGCCACCCGGGAGGGGGGGCCCAGGGCTACACCTTC
16	.	TRBD2	TRBV5-4	TRBJ2-4	CASSWYSGGTKNIQYF	TGTGCCAGCAGCTGGTATAGCGGGGGGACTAAAAACATTCAGTACTTC
14	.	.	TRBV7-2	TRBJ1-1	CASSLEGTVAEAFF	TGTGCCAGCAGCTTGGAGGGTACGGTAGCTGAAGCTTTCTTT
13	.	TRBD1	TRBV10-3	TRBJ1-2	CAISEGTGYGYTF	TGTGCCATCAGTGAAGGGACAGGCTATGGCTACACCTTC
17	.	.	TRBV5-1	TRBJ2-3	CASSLAGGPRGSDTQYF	TGCGCCAGCAGCTTGGCAGGGGGACCCCGGGGGAGTGATACGCAGTATTTT
19	.	TRBD2	TRBV5-1	TRBJ2-3	CASSLVGGLAVSRADTQYF	TGCGCCAGCAGCTTGGTGGGCGGACTAGCGGTCTCCCGGGCAGATACGCAGTATTTT
16	.	TRBD1	TRBV11-2	TRBJ2-7	CASSLGSGGVDYEQYF	TGTGCCAGCAGCTTAGGGTCAGGGGGTGTGGACTACGAGCAGTACTTC
13	.	.	TRBV10-2	TRBJ1-1	CASLDTLYFEAFF	TGCGCCAGCCTTGACACGTTATATTTTGAAGCTTTCTTT
17	.	.	TRBV4-1	TRBJ2-7	CASSQEIIDGAVYEQYF	TGCGCCAGCAGCCAAGAAATCATAGACGGAGCCGTATACGAGCAGTACTTC
16	few	TRBD2	TRBV11-3	TRBJ2-7	CASSPGASGSFYEQYF	TGTGCCAGCAGCCCCGGGGCTAGCGGCAGTTTTTACGAGCAGTACTTC